The rows below give T cell receptor beta chains drawn from one sample of a study of cytomegalovirus exposure and HLA in healthy donors. The assay was immunoSEQ multiplex PCR, and TCRdb's table has in-frame clones only and misses some. Here the sample spans about 71,000 clones, 90% to 95% being singletons. Sequencing input: PBMCs. The receptors derive from a young man in good health and CMV-seropositive. The CDR3 runs from the conserved cysteine through the conserved F or W. Fields, in order: D gene, clone size, J gene, V gene, CDR3 DNA, CDR3 protein. The D gene is left open where the match is weak. Clone size, where shown, is once, few, many, or a class for clones that have expanded.

NA,NA,TRBJ1-1,TRBV5-1,TGCGCCAGCAGCCCGGGGGATATGAACACTGAAGCTTTCTTT,CASSPGDMNTEAFF
TRBD2,NA,TRBJ2-3,TRBV19,TGTGCCAGTAGTCAGAGCGGGAGGGCCTTTGGCACAGATACGCAGTATTTT,CASSQSGRAFGTDTQYF
TRBD1,NA,TRBJ2-6,TRBV27,TGTGCCAGCAGTTTCTCGGGACAGGGGATCTGGCGGGCCAACGTCCTGACTTTC,CASSFSGQGIWRANVLTF
NA,once,TRBJ2-7,TRBV10-1,TGCGCCAGCAGTGGGGGCAGCGTAGGCGAGCAGTACTTC,CASSGGSVGEQYF
TRBD1,NA,TRBJ2-1,TRBV5-1,TGCGCCAGCAGCGCTACAGACAGGGGTTGGCGCAATGAGCAGTTCTTC,CASSATDRGWRNEQFF
NA,once,TRBJ1-3,TRBV27,TGTGCCAGCAGTCCCCTCGACAGCTCTGGAAACACCATATATTTT,CASSPLDSSGNTIYF
TRBD2,NA,TRBJ2-3,TRBV7-8,TGTGCCAGCAGCCTTCTAGCGGGATTTACAGATACGCAGTATTTT,CASSLLAGFTDTQYF
TRBD1,NA,TRBJ2-4,TRBV19,TGTGCCAGTGGACCGGGACAGGGATATGTTCAGTACTTC,CASGPGQGYVQYF
TRBD2,NA,TRBJ2-2,TRBV18,TGTGCCAGCCGATCCCGGCGGGGGGCAGATCTGAACACCGGGGAGCTGTTTTTT,CASRSRRGADLNTGELFF
NA,once,TRBJ1-1,TRBV6-1,TGTGCCAGCAGTGACTGGGGGGAAACTGAAGCTTTCTTT,CASSDWGETEAFF
TRBD1,NA,TRBJ2-3,TRBV6-1,TGTGCCAGCTCCCGGACAGGGGGCACAGATACGCAGTATTTT,CASSRTGGTDTQYF
NA,NA,TRBJ2-1,TRBV10-2,TGCGCCAGCAGTGCCCCCTCGGGGGGCCGGAATGAGCAGTTCTTC,CASSAPSGGRNEQFF
TRBD1,few,TRBJ2-1,TRBV5-1,TGCGCCAGCAGCTCAACCCCCGTCGGGCAGGGGGCGAATGAGCAGTTCTTC,CASSSTPVGQGANEQFF
TRBD1,NA,TRBJ1-1,TRBV4-1,TGCGCCAGCAGCCCTGACAGGGGTCGGGCAGAAGCTTTCTTT,CASSPDRGRAEAFF
TRBD1,NA,TRBJ1-6,TRBV19,TGTGCCAGTACTGCGGACAGGGATAATTCACCCCTCCACTTT,CASTADRDNSPLHF
NA,NA,TRBJ2-7,TRBV18,TGTGCCAGCTCGCCGAGGTTCTCGGTCTCCTACGAGCAGTACTTC,CASSPRFSVSYEQYF
NA,NA,TRBJ2-3,TRBV11-2,TGTGCCAGCAGCTCACGAGGGTCTGGCGATTACGGTACGCAGTATTTT,CASSSRGSGDYGTQYF
TRBD1,NA,TRBJ2-7,TRBV6-1,TGTGCCAGCAGCCAGGGGGCGTACGAGCAGTACTTC,CASSQGAYEQYF
TRBD1,once,TRBJ2-7,TRBV28,TGTGCCTCCGGGACAGGGTACACCTACGAGCAGTACTTC,CASGTGYTYEQYF
NA,few,TRBJ2-5,TRBV6-1,TGTGCCAGCAATCTGGCAGACCAAGAGACCCAGTACTTC,CASNLADQETQYF
NA,NA,TRBJ2-3,TRBV10-3,TGTGCCATCAGTGATCAGGAAGATAGCACAGATACGCAGTATTTT,CAISDQEDSTDTQYF
NA,NA,TRBJ2-2,TRBV7-3,TGTGCCAGCAGCTCGTCAGGACTCGGGAATACCGGGGAGCTGTTTTTT,CASSSSGLGNTGELFF